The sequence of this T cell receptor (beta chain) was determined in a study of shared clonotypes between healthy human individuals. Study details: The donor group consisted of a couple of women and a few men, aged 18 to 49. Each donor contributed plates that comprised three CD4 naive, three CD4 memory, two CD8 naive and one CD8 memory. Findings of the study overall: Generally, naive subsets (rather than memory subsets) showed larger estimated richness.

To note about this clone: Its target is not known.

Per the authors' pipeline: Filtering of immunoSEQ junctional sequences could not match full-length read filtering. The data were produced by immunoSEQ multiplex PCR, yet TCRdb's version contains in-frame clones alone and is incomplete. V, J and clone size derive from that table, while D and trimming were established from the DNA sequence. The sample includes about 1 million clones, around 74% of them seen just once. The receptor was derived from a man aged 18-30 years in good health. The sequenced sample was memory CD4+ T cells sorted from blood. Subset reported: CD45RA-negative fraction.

CDR3: CAWRPAGLYEQYF. The CDR3 nucleotides read TGTGCCTGGAGGCCCGCGGGCCTTTACGAGCAGTACTTC. The chain joins TRBV30 to TRBJ2-7; D is perhaps TRBD2 (5 bases). V was cut by 3 bases and J by 4 bases, with 13 bases left in between. The CDR3 runs 13 residues. In germline, CDR1 is GTSNPN, CDR2 SVGIG (reference sequence).